The 27 T cell receptor beta chains given below trace back to one sample, sequenced in a study of patients and donors after allogeneic stem cell transplantation. A single record per CDR3 protein comes from TCRdb applying MiXCR to the RT-PCR reads. The repertoire includes under 200,000 distinct CDR3 sequences, roughly 30% of them detected once, and 3.2% sits in the top ten. Sequenced input: blood, either unsorted or a sorted T cell fraction (not recorded which). Source of these receptors: a human donor who was either an allogeneic HSCT recipient or a stem cell or donor lymphocyte infusion donor (not recorded which). It is not recorded whose cells these are; they may come from a transplant donor.

This clonotype was picked up a small number of times. The chain is built from TRBV29-1 and TRBJ2-7, with D perhaps TRBD1 (6 bases). Trimming took 6 bases from V and 4 from J, leaving 16 bases between them. This CDR3 has 13 residues. The germline V gene has CDR1 SQVTM and CDR2 ANQGSEA. Written as DNA, the CDR3 is TGCAGCGTCGCGAGCCGGACAGAGTACGAGCAGTACTTC. As protein: CSVASRTEYEQYF.

CDR3 in DNA: TGCGCCAGTACTCGGGAAGGGGCGGTCTACGAGCAGTACTTC. Its protein product is CASTREGAVYEQYF. The gene calls are TRBV5-1 and TRBJ2-7, with D perhaps matching TRBD1 or TRBD2 (5 bases each). Germline V gives CDR1 SGHRS, CDR2 YFSETQ. The CDR3 is 14 residues long. V was shortened by 8 bases and J by 3 bases, with 18 bases between the two germline ends.

The chain employs TRBV28 and TRBJ2-6; unclear D gene. Germline CDR1 reads MDHEN; CDR2 reads SYDVKM. This CDR3 comprises 14 residues. With 7 bases removed from V and 0 bases from J, the gap between germline ends came to 7 bases. CDR3 DNA sequence: TGTGCCAGCACAGACCTCTCTGGGGCCAACGTCCTGACTTTC. Its translation is CASTDLSGANVLTF.

The J gene is TRBJ2-5, the V gene TRBV28; weak D call: TRBD2 (5 bases). V gave up 3 bases and J gave up 9 bases, with 17 bases separating them. Germline V gives CDR1 MDHEN, CDR2 SYDVKM. This CDR3 has 14 residues. CDR3 nucleotide sequence: TGTGCCAGCAGTTTTCAGACTCCTCGGGATCCCCAGTACTTC. Protein: CASSFQTPRDPQYF.

The table lists this clonotype with a few counts. The chain carries TRBV5-1 and TRBJ2-1, with 9 bases that match TRBD2. CDR1 and CDR2 from the germline V gene are SGHRS and YFSETQ. J was trimmed by 10 bases and V by 7 bases; bases with no gene match: 6. This CDR3 has 12 residues. In DNA form, the CDR3 reads TGCGCCAGCGCGGGACTAGCATCCGAGCAGTTCTTC. This encodes CASAGLASEQFF.

In regard to this clonotype: Mismatch with germline at one junction end may stem from a read error. The chain combines TRBV12-3 or TRBV12-4 with TRBJ2-1; D gene uncertain. The CDR3 is 14 amino acids. CDR3 nucleotides: TGTGCCAGCAGCTTAGCTTTCTCCTACAATGAGCAGTTCTTC. This codes for CASSLAFSYNEQFF.

The V gene is TRBV11-2, the J gene TRBJ2-2; D remains ambiguous. V gave up 0 bases and J gave up 4 bases, with 9 bases separating them. From germline, CDR1 is SGHAT and CDR2 FQNNGV. The CDR3 covers 15 residues. The CDR3 bases are TGTGCCAGCAGCTTAGACGCCCTCAGCACCGGGGAGCTGTTTTTT. Translation gives CASSLDALSTGELFF.

Only a few counts were recorded for this clonotype. The chain couples TRBV29-1 to TRBJ1-6; D is unresolved. Between the trimmed V and J ends, which lost 5 bases and 0 bases, there was a span of 8 bases. CDR1 is SQVTM and CDR2 is ANQGSEA in the germline V gene. The CDR3 totals 14 residues. Written as DNA, the CDR3 is TGCAGCGTTCAGACTGTCTCCTATAATTCACCCCTCCACTTT. Translating it yields CSVQTVSYNSPLHF.

This clonotype occurred a few times. CDR3 sequence (DNA): TGTGCCAGCAGTTTTGGACTCCTCTCCTACAATGAGCAGTTCTTC. This codes for CASSFGLLSYNEQFF. The chain has TRBV27 and TRBJ2-1; TRBD2 might be the D (5 bases). The V gene lost 3 bases and the J gene lost 0 bases, with 9 bases spanning the gap. This CDR3 has 15 residues. Germline V CDR1 and CDR2: MNHEY, SMNVEV (reference sequence).

This chain uses TRBV20-1 with TRBJ2-2, with 9 bases identical to TRBD2. The CDR3 totals 16 residues. V was clipped by 1 base and J by 6 bases; unmatched bases: 9. Germline CDR1 is DFQATT and CDR2 is SNEGSKA (reference sequence). This CDR3 is CSARVPGTSRSGELFF. The CDR3 coding sequence is TGCAGTGCTAGAGTCCCCGGGACTAGCAGGTCCGGGGAGCTGTTTTTT.

Many counts were recorded for this clonotype. The rearrangement links TRBV29-1 to TRBJ1-5; D gene ambiguous. This CDR3 spans 13 amino acids. Per germline, CDR1 SQVTM and CDR2 ANQGSEA. Trimming took 4 bases from V and 7 from J, leaving 14 bases between them. The DNA for the CDR3 is TGCAGCGTTGTGGAGGGTCTTGGGCAGCCCCAGCATTTT. Its protein is CSVVEGLGQPQHF.

V usage is TRBV28 and J usage is TRBJ2-3; 8 nucleotides line up with TRBD2. V was pared by 4 bases and J by 4 bases, with 4 bases of the junction left unmatched. The germline CDR1 and CDR2 sequences are MDHEN and SYDVKM. The CDR3 loop spans 14 amino acids. For the CDR3, the DNA is TGTGCCAGCAGTTCTGGCGGGAGGTCAGATACGCAGTATTTT. The encoded protein is CASSSGGRSDTQYF.

The chain has TRBV6-6 and TRBJ2-5; 10 bases fit TRBD2. Trimming at V came to 2 bases and at J to 3 bases, leaving 6 bases not matched to a gene. CDR3 size: 16 residues. Germline V CDR1 and CDR2: MNHNY, SVGAGI (reference sequence). Here the CDR3 reads CASSYPRTSGKETQYF. The CDR3 nucleotides are TGTGCCAGCAGTTACCCCAGGACTAGCGGCAAAGAGACCCAGTACTTC.

This chain uses TRBV27 with TRBJ2-1; 11 positions match TRBD2. The germline CDR1 and CDR2 sequences are MNHEY and SMNVEV (reference sequence). Trimming cost V 5 bases and J 4 bases; bases outside gene matches: 7. CDR3 size: 16 residues. The CDR3 nucleotides read TGTGCCAGCAGTCTCGGGACTAGCGGTTATTACAATGAGCAGTTCTTC. It translates to CASSLGTSGYYNEQFF.

This clonotype showed up just a few times. V and J are TRBV6-5 and TRBJ1-5; maybe TRBD1 (6 bases). Trimming took 2 bases from V and 4 from J, leaving 9 bases between them. Germline V CDR1 and CDR2: MNHEY, SVGAGI. CDR3 length equals 14 residues. CDR3 residues: CASSYGGPNQPQHF. DNA for the CDR3: TGTGCCAGCAGTTACGGGGGCCCTAATCAGCCCCAGCATTTT.

This clonotype was observed a few times. This chain connects TRBV4-1 to TRBJ1-4; D gene unclear. The V and J ends lost 8 bases and 6 bases respectively, with 16 bases between them. This CDR3 contains 14 residues. CDR1 and CDR2 from the germline V gene are MGHRA and YSYEKL. The CDR3 DNA reads as TGCGCCAGCTCCGAAGCGGGGAGATATGAAAAACTGTTTTTT. Its translation: CASSEAGRYEKLFF.

The chain couples TRBV4-1 to TRBJ2-7; 13 nucleotides align to TRBD2. J gave up 2 bases and V 1 base, and 2 bases lay outside the gene matches. The CDR3 runs to 16 residues. Germline V gene data show CDR1 as MGHRA and CDR2 as YSYEKL. The CDR3 region has the DNA TGCGCCAGCAGCCAAGTCGGGACTAGCGGGGCCTACGAGCAGTACTTC. It is translated as CASSQVGTSGAYEQYF.

This clonotype has at least ten counts. This chain connects TRBV28 to TRBJ1-1; no clear D gene. This CDR3 is 16 amino acids long. With 3 bases removed from V and 1 base from J, the gap between germline ends came to 15 bases. Germline-derived CDR1 and CDR2 are MDHEN and SYDVKM. Here the CDR3 DNA reads TGTGCCAGCAGTTTCCACGAAATGGGTTCGAACACTGAAGCTTTCTTT. This encodes CASSFHEMGSNTEAFF. The variable domain in full, completed from reference TRBV28 and TRBJ1-1, reads DVKVTQSSRYLVKRTGEKVFLECVQDMDHENMFWYRQDPGLGLRLIYFSYDVKMKEKGDIPEGYSVSREKKERFSLILESASTNQTSMYLCASSFHEMGSNTEAFFGQGTRLTVV.

This clonotype has more than one count but fewer than ten. V usage is TRBV27 and J usage is TRBJ2-5, with 11 nucleotides matching TRBD2. Trimming removed 6 bases from V and 5 bases from J; junction bases left unmatched: 11. In germline, CDR1 is MNHEY, CDR2 SMNVEV (reference sequence). This CDR3 contains 16 residues. CDR3 amino acids: CASRIAGGRYPETQYF. As DNA, the CDR3 is TGTGCCAGCAGAATAGCGGGAGGGCGCTATCCGGAGACCCAGTACTTC.

This clonotype was detected only a few times. Its ends do not fully match the called genes, so a read error is possible. The chain recombines TRBV7-9 with TRBJ2-4; 11 bases fit TRBD2. This CDR3 has 13 amino acids. Germline lookup yields CDR1 SEHNR and CDR2 FQNEAQ (reference sequence). CDR3 in DNA: TGTGCCAGCAGCTTATCACTAGCGGGAGAAAGCCACTTC. Translation gives CASSLSLAGESHF.

The chain links TRBV4-3 to TRBJ2-1, with 8 bases that match TRBD2. CDR3 size: 14 residues. Germline CDR1 reads LGHNA; CDR2 reads YSLEER. With 4 bases clipped from V and 5 bases from J, the junction kept 4 bases outside the gene matches. DNA of the CDR3: TGCGCCAGCAGCCCCGGGACTAGGAACAATGAGCAGTTCTTC. Amino acids: CASSPGTRNNEQFF.

Ten or more counts support this clonotype. V usage is TRBV6-2 or TRBV6-3 and J usage is TRBJ1-1; 7 bases map to TRBD1. The CDR3 covers 14 residues. Germline V CDR1 and CDR2: MNHEY, SVGEGT. V gave up 2 bases and J gave up 8 bases; unmatched junction bases: 8. The CDR3 spells CASSYRQGNGEAFF. DNA of the CDR3: TGTGCCAGCAGTTACCGACAGGGAAATGGGGAAGCTTTCTTT.

The V call is TRBV2, the J call TRBJ1-1; perhaps TRBD1 as D (5 bases). V was cut by 6 bases and J by 8 bases, with 7 bases left in between. The CDR3 spans 10 residues. CDR1 and CDR2 (germline): SNHLY, FYNNEI. CDR3 nucleotides: TGTGCCAGCAGGGGACCCGAAGCTTTCTTT. As protein: CASRGPEAFF.

This rearrangement joins TRBV5-1 to TRBJ2-1, with 9 bases aligning to TRBD2. The CDR3 is made up of 20 amino acids. CDR1 and CDR2 (germline): SGHRS, YFSETQ. V lost 1 base, J lost 4 bases, and 18 bases stayed unmatched. CDR3 protein: CASSLPQIIAGGPGYNEQFF. CDR3 nucleotides: TGCGCCAGCAGCTTGCCCCAGATTATTGCGGGAGGGCCGGGTTACAATGAGCAGTTCTTC.

This rearrangement joins TRBV6-1 to TRBJ1-3; D is undetermined. CDR3 length: 14 residues. V gave up 6 bases and J gave up 1 base, with 10 bases separating them. CDR1 is MNHNS, CDR2 SASEGT, per germline. The CDR3 DNA reads TGTGCCAGCAGGAGGGTGTTTTCTGGAAACACCATATATTTT. Translating it yields CASRRVFSGNTIYF.

This clonotype came up many times. This chain connects TRBV29-1 to TRBJ1-1; no clear D gene. Per germline, CDR1 SQVTM and CDR2 ANQGSEA. V was pared by 5 bases and J by 0 bases, with 19 bases between. The CDR3 totals 16 residues. The DNA for the CDR3 is TGCAGCGTTAATCTGGCAGCGAGGACCATGAACACTGAAGCTTTCTTT. Protein: CSVNLAARTMNTEAFF.

This clonotype was seen a few times. V and J are TRBV5-1 and TRBJ2-7, with unresolved D. Germline lookup yields CDR1 SGHRS and CDR2 YFSETQ. The ends were cut back, 2 bases at V and 0 bases at J, with 6 bases in the middle. The CDR3 extends over 13 amino acids. The CDR3 protein is CASSFQGSYEQYF. As DNA, the CDR3 is TGCGCCAGCAGCTTCCAAGGCTCCTACGAGCAGTACTTC.